This T cell receptor (beta chain) was sequenced for a study of read filtering for tumor transcriptome and immune sequencing. Study information: By R-ISS, stages I, II and III held approximately 8, 16 and 7 patients.

This library used approximately 390 ng RNA and molecular barcoded adaptors spanning alpha/delta and beta/gamma chains. TCRdb used MiXCR to reprocess the reads, holding one entry per CDR3 protein. The data show 85,000 to 100,000 distinct CDR3 sequences, 20% to 25% seen once. Study observations and caveats: Single-read clonotypes: about 81.9% of IR-seq clonotypes (about 3.5% of reads), 74.6% of RNA-seq clonotypes (roughly 45% of reads).

This clonotype appeared many times. Its specificity is unknown. The length of the CDR3 is 15 residues. Trimming took 0 bases from V and 4 from J, leaving 16 bases between them. Germline V gene data show CDR1 as DFQATT and CDR2 as SNEGSKA (reference sequence). The sequencing input was a population of CD138-negative cells sorted from bone marrow. This receptor was obtained from a donor at least 40 years old with multiple myeloma. The V gene is TRBV20-1, the J gene TRBJ2-7, with D perhaps matching TRBD2 (5 bases). The CDR3 spells CSARDPRLGGYEQYF. The CDR3 DNA reads as TGCAGTGCTAGAGACCCCAGGTTAGGCGGGTACGAGCAGTACTTC.